This TCR beta chain was found in a study of blood T cell repertoires in COVID-19. Clones were read by immunoSEQ multiplex PCR, and TCRdb kept only the in-frame ones, dropping some. The sample has 200,000 to 300,000 clones, approximately 86% seen once. Germline loops: CDR1 SEHNR, CDR2 FQNEAQ (reference sequence). Trimming cost V 5 bases and J 4 bases, with 14 bases left between them. This CDR3 has 14 residues. This clonotype was obtained from a woman aged 30 to 39 with acute COVID-19. The sample consisted of PBMCs or T cells enriched from blood (not recorded which). V usage is TRBV7-9 and J usage is TRBJ1-2; D is perhaps TRBD1 (5 bases). The CDR3 DNA is TGTGCCAGCAGCCCTCTGACAGTACCCTATGGCTACACCTTC. It specifies CASSPLTVPYGYTF.